This T cell receptor (beta chain) emerged from a study of blood T cell repertoires in COVID-19. About the study: Samples taken during acute and convalescent COVID-19 were collected in the United States, Italy and Spain.

How the authors handled the data: Reference gene primer amplification in the assay estimated nucleated cell counts. Data came from immunoSEQ multiplex PCR; TCRdb stores just in-frame clones and leaves some out. V, J and clone size reflect that table, while D and trimming were determined from the DNA. The top ten hold 3.5% to 5% of the sample, which has 250,000 to 350,000 clones, 90% seen once. In terms of age and location, participants ranged from roughly 18 to 95 years and lived in about two dozen US areas. This CDR3 has 15 residues. Germline CDR1 is MNHEY and CDR2 is SMNVEV (reference sequence). Deletions cut 2 bases from V and 3 bases from J, with 11 bases between. This clone showed up just a few times.

The V call is TRBV27, the J call TRBJ2-1; possibly TRBD2 for D (5 bases). The receptor was derived from a woman between 18 and 29 years old with acute COVID-19. Sequencing was done on a sample of PBMCs or T cells enriched from blood (not recorded which). Here the CDR3 DNA reads TGTGCCAGCAGTTTACGGGGAATTGTCTACAATGAGCAGTTCTTC. Translation gives CASSLRGIVYNEQFF.